The rows below give T cell receptor beta chains drawn from one sample of a study of identical twins. Using its own MiXCR run on the 5' RACE reads, TCRdb lists one record per CDR3 protein. The table includes about 240,000 distinct CDR3 sequences, roughly a tenth detected once. Sequencing was performed on memory T cells sorted from blood. These receptors all stem from a man aged 45-60 years in good health. Each CDR3 is given with its conserved first and last residue. Size is omitted from some rows. Given values are once, few, many or a class for expanded clones.

>14|TRBJ2-1|NA|TRBV6-5
CASSSRKGRDEQFF
>15|TRBJ2-1|NA|TRBV10-3
CAISERELAGSEQFF
>15|TRBJ2-1|NA|TRBV20-1
CSARGLPHSYNEQFF
>15|TRBJ1-2|NA|TRBV12-3/TRBV12-4
CASSLTGSANYGYTF
>15|TRBJ2-2|many|TRBV4-2
CASRLRDTDTGELFF
>15|TRBJ2-7|many|TRBV7-2
CASSEAHDTSYEQYF
>12|TRBJ2-5|many|TRBV20-1
CSAREVGETQYF
>14|TRBJ2-7|few|TRBV9
CASSTPRIGGEQYF
>16|TRBJ1-6|NA|TRBV20-1
CSARAAGTAFNSPLHF
>14|TRBJ1-4|NA|TRBV12-3/TRBV12-4
CASSVTGPGEKLFF
>14|TRBJ2-6|many|TRBV12-3/TRBV12-4
CASRKSSGANVLTF
>12|TRBJ2-3|NA|TRBV5-1
CASSLEADTQYF
>15|TRBJ2-7|many|TRBV5-1
CASSSSDREVVEQYF
>13|TRBJ2-7|few|TRBV5-1
CASSLGVAYEQYF
>14|TRBJ2-3|many|TRBV2
CASGAGGRTDTQYF
>16|TRBJ1-6|few|TRBV9
CASSVGSGTGNSPLHF
>13|TRBJ1-1|few|TRBV7-2
CASSFGARGEAFF
>13|TRBJ2-1|many|TRBV4-2
CASSQDREGAQFF
>12|TRBJ2-5|NA|TRBV28
CASNLSWETQYF
>13|TRBJ1-2|NA|TRBV9
CASSVVAGYGYTF
>15|TRBJ2-7|few|TRBV5-1
CASSKTGTGGVEQYF
>16|TRBJ1-6|few|TRBV19
CASSLEALGYNSPLHF
>17|TRBJ2-5|many|TRBV14
CASSQDRLAGLRETQYF
>13|TRBJ1-5|many|TRBV6-2/TRBV6-3
CASSKDTSQPQHF
>17|TRBJ2-7|NA|TRBV5-1
CASSLDAPGTQIYEQYF
>14|TRBJ2-7|NA|TRBV7-2
CASSSGQGGSEQYF
>11|TRBJ2-1|few|TRBV28
CASSFAVEQFF
>16|TRBJ1-6|many|TRBV6-2/TRBV6-3
CASSYGDRRNNSPLHF
>15|TRBJ1-4|NA|TRBV27
CASSLSRGIGEKLFF
>14|TRBJ2-2|few|TRBV4-2
CASSQDRRTGELFF
>15|TRBJ2-5|NA|TRBV7-2
CASSRLERVQETQYF
>20|TRBJ2-7|NA|TRBV29-1
CSVDTGGTSGSSARPSEQYF
>14|TRBJ1-2|many|TRBV11-2
CASRSDRANYGYTF
>16|TRBJ2-7|NA|TRBV20-1
CSARGISPDTLNEQYF
>17|TRBJ2-3|NA|TRBV5-4
CASSPAPGLADTDTQYF
>16|TRBJ2-5|NA|TRBV20-1
CSATAPGRGSKETQYF
>13|TRBJ1-6|few|TRBV30
CAWSVEANSPLHF
>16|TRBJ1-2|few|TRBV6-2/TRBV6-3
CASYLGTGSRGEGYTF
>14|TRBJ1-1|NA|TRBV2
CASREDRGGTEAFF
>13|TRBJ2-3|many|TRBV29-1
CSVGEDGVYTQYF
>15|TRBJ2-3|many|TRBV29-1
CSVTAREGHLDTQYF
>18|TRBJ2-1|many|TRBV12-3/TRBV12-4
CASTPSPGRISGDNEQFF
>15|TRBJ2-7|many|TRBV12-3/TRBV12-4
CASSLVGSLSDEQYF
>14|TRBJ2-7|NA|TRBV6-1
CASSPRQSSYEQSF
>15|TRBJ2-7|few|TRBV5-1
CASTSGGTETYEQYF
>15|TRBJ1-5|NA|TRBV5-6
CASTVQGLGNQPQHF
>15|TRBJ2-5|few|TRBV7-7
CASSPRTGSTETQYF
>14|TRBJ1-2|NA|TRBV7-2
CASSFKTTNYGYTF
>16|TRBJ2-1|many|TRBV20-1
CSARTLAGSSYNEQFF
>13|TRBJ2-7|few|TRBV20-1
CSARNEGGYEQYF
>14|TRBJ2-5|many|TRBV24-1
CATSDPGQEETQYF
>13|TRBJ2-1|few|TRBV11-2
CASSPAPADEQFF
>15|TRBJ2-7|many|TRBV18
CASSPGTGWPGEQYF
>14|TRBJ2-3|many|TRBV29-1
CSVDSVIGTDTQYF